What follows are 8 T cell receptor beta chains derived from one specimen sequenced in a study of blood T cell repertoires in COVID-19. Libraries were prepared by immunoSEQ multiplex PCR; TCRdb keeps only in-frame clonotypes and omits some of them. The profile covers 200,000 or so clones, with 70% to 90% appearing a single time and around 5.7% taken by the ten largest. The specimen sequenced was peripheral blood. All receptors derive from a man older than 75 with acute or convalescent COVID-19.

The CDR3 coding sequence is TGCGCCAGCAGCGGATGGACAGGGAACACTGAAGCTTTCTTT. Its translation is CASSGWTGNTEAFF. This chain connects TRBV5-1 to TRBJ1-1, with 7 bases aligning to TRBD1. V dropped 4 bases and J dropped 1; count of bases not matched to a gene: 4. The germline gives CDR1 SGHRS, CDR2 YFSETQ. The CDR3 extends over 14 amino acids.

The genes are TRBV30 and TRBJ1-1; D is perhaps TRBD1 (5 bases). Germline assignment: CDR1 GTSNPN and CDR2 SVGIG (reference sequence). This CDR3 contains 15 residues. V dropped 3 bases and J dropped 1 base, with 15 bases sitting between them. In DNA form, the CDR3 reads TGTGCCTGGAGAGACTGGGGGGGGTGGAACACTGAAGCTTTCTTT. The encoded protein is CAWRDWGGWNTEAFF.

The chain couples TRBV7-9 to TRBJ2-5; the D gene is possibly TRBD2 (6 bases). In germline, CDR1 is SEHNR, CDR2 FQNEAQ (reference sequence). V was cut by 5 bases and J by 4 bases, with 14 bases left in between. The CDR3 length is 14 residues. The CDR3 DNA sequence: TGTGCCAGCAGCCCCGGGACCGGGGGAGAGACCCAGTACTTC. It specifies CASSPGTGGETQYF.

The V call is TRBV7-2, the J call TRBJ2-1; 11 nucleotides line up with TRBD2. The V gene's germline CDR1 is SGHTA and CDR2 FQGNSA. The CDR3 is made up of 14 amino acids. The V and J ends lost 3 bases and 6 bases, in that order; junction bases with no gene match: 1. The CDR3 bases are TGTGCCAGCAGCTTCGGGACTAGCGGCAATGAGCAGTTCTTC. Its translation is CASSFGTSGNEQFF.

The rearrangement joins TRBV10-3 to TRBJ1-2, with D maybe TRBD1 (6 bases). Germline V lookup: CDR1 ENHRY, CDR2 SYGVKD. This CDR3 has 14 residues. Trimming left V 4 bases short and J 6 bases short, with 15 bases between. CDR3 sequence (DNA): TGTGCCATCAGTGCTGACAGGTCCGGGGATGGCTACACCTTC. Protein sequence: CAISADRSGDGYTF.

CDR3 sequence (DNA): TGTGCCAGCAGCTTGGATCAGGGAAGGTACGAGCAGTACTTC. It yields the protein CASSLDQGRYEQYF. V usage is TRBV5-4 and J usage is TRBJ2-7; possible D gene TRBD1, 5 bases. The CDR3 loop spans 14 amino acids. From germline, CDR1 is SGHNT and CDR2 YYREEE (reference sequence). The V end lost 0 bases, the J end lost 4 bases, and 11 bases lay between the germline ends.

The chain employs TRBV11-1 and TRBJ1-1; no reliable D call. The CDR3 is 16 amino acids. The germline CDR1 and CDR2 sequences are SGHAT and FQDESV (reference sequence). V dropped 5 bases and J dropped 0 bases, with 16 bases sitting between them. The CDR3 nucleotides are TGTGCCAGCAGCCCCCGAGCGGGCCCCCTGAACACTGAAGCTTTCTTT. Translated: CASSPRAGPLNTEAFF.

This chain's CDR3 is CASQRDREGNIQYF. The CDR3 bases are TGTGCCAGCCAAAGGGACAGGGAGGGAAACATTCAGTACTTC. The rearrangement links TRBV2 to TRBJ2-4, with TRBD1 matching over 9 bases. J gave up 6 bases and V 8 bases, and 8 bases lay outside the gene matches. The CDR3 has 14 residues. CDR1 is SNHLY, CDR2 FYNNEI, per germline.